This TCR beta chain was recovered during a study of molecular identifiers for immune sequencing clone quantification listed by TCRdb under 2018. Background for the entire study: For a replicate experiment, the RNA from either 20,000 or 100,000 naive CD8 T cells was divided into five aliquots, and four of those aliquots went on to sequencing. This methods study used CD8 T cells to benchmark TCR RNA copy counting and molecular-identifier clustering-based TCR repertoire sequencing (MIDCIRS). The research as a whole found: Without barcode sub-clustering, chimeric consensus sequences inflated TCR diversity; chimeras reached as high as 47%. In CMV-specific effector cells, over 97% of molecules were held by clones above 20 RNA copies, whereas under 1% of molecules were held by such clones in naive cells. Highly expanded clone sizes could be underestimated because identical TCR molecules may share a barcode. About 3 recovered TCR RNA copies per cell were obtained by modeling, versus roughly 10 by digital PCR, implying a capture efficiency of about 30%. A single cell's worth of spiked-in Jurkat TCR RNA was reported detectable even among one million naive CD8 T cells. The naive libraries included spiked-in Jurkat TCR RNA (more than nine copies' worth), and this Jurkat TCR RNA is not part of the donor repertoire.

Comments on this clonotype: It has no known antigen specificity. No base quality values were provided; no much bigger clone lies one nucleotide off.

V is clipped by 4 bases and J by 3 bases, and the sequence between their germline boundaries is 24 bases long. Including the terminal cysteine and phenylalanine, the CDR3 comprises 18 residues. This entry keeps only the CDR3 DNA: 54 bases, framed from base 1. The germline V gene gives CDR1 as SGDLS and CDR2 as YYNGEE. Libraries were built with PCR. Sequencing relied on an Illumina HiSeq 4000. Bulk TCR libraries were generated as previously described, with the TCR primers listed in Table S5 used. The Qiagen AllPrep DNA/RNA kit was used to purify total RNA. Before analysis, reads from multiple sequencing runs of one library were combined. Per the authors' processing: Reads were retained only if an exact TCR constant sequence was present, and the retained reads were trimmed to 150 nt and grouped according to their 12-nt molecular barcodes. Reads inside each barcode group were sub-clustered using a 15% Levenshtein threshold, and a quality-weighted consensus sequence was constructed for each RNA molecule. Non-functional sequences were excluded, and lower-count sequences lying one edit away from another sequence were also excluded. Barcode sub-clusters with fewer than 20% of the maximum read count were removed, based on fitting two negative binomial distributions. Using fastp at Q25 and MiXCR, TCRdb reprocessed the public reads and kept productive beta chains. Rows are unified per CDR3 protein, each entry keeping the most common DNA and genes. For this entry, the V and J calls and clone size follow TCRdb and not the study's own pipeline. The sample profile shows about 510,000 distinct CDR3 sequences; 20% to 25% of them were found once. 0.84% of the sample is held by the ten biggest clonotypes.

Libraries of naive CD8 T cells were built from anywhere between about 18,000 and 1,000,000 sorted cells, with 10%, 30% or 50% of the purified RNA used. Naive CD8 T cells, defined as CD8+CD4-CCR7+CD45RA+, were FACS-sorted into RLT Plus buffer on a BD FACSAria II. To test detection sensitivity, Jurkat RNA equal to 9 to 10 TCR copies was added to samples of roughly 18,000-1,100,000 naive CD8 T cells. Enrichment of CD8 T cells was done with RosetteSep CD8+ T Cell Enrichment Cocktail plus Ficoll-Paque, and ACK red cell lysis came afterward. The V and J genes are TRBV9 and TRBJ2-3, with the D assignment possibly TRBD1 or TRBD2, given 5 matching bases for each. Sequencing input: naive CD8+ T cells from blood, with Jurkat cell RNA spiked in. What the cell subset or site label conveys for this sample: FACS-sorted CD8+CD4-CCR7+CD45RA+ naive T cells. The sequence came from a human donor in good health. Some libraries in this study had Jurkat cell RNA spiked in. The CDR3: CASSSETRGFPGTDTQYF. The DNA sequence is TGTGCCAGCAGCAGCGAAACACGGGGCTTCCCTGGGACAGATACGCAGTATTTT.